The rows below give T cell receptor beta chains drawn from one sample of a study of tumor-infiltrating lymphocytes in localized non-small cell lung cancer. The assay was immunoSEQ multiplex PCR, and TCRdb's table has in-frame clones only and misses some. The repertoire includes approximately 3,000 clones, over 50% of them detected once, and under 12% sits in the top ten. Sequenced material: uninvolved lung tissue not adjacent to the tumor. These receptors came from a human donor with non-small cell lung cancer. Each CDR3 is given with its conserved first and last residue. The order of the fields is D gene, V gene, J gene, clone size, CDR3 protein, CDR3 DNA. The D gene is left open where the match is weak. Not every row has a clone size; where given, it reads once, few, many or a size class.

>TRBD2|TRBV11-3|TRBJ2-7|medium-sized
CASSSRSGGLLGEQYF
TGTGCCAGCAGCTCCCGTAGCGGGGGGCTCCTGGGCGAGCAGTACTTC
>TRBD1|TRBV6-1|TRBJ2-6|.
CASSVAGTGGTISGANVLTF
TGTGCCAGCAGTGTAGCCGGGACAGGGGGTACCATCTCTGGGGCCAACGTCCTGACTTTC
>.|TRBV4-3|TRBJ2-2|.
CASSQVAGAGELFF
TGCGCCAGCAGCCAAGTAGCTGGCGCCGGGGAGCTGTTTTTT
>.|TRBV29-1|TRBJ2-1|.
CSVEPPGIINEQFF
TGCAGCGTTGAACCCCCGGGAATAATCAATGAGCAGTTCTTC
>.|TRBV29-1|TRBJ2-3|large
CSVDQGGGDTQYF
TGCAGCGTTGATCAGGGTGGTGGCGATACGCAGTATTTT
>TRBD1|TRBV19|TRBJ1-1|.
CASSIDGGQGGNEAFF
TGTGCCAGTAGTATAGACGGAGGACAGGGGGGAAATGAAGCTTTCTTT
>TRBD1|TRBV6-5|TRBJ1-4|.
CASSYRGTVGEKLFF
TGTGCCAGCAGTTACCGCGGGACAGTTGGCGAAAAACTGTTTTTT
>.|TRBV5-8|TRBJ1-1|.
CASSLWASAPEAFF
TGTGCCAGCAGCTTGTGGGCCTCAGCGCCTGAAGCTTTCTTT
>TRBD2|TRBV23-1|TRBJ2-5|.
CASRSGYGETQYF
TGCGCCAGCCGTAGCGGGTACGGAGAGACCCAGTACTTC
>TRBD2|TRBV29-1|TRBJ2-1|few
CSVDTSGLYNEQFF
TGCAGCGTTGATACTAGCGGGCTATACAATGAGCAGTTCTTC
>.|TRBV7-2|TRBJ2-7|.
CASSLLFHEQYF
TGTGCCAGCAGCTTACTCTTCCACGAGCAGTACTTC
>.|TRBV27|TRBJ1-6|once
CASSRLQGGSSPLHF
TGTGCCAGCAGTCGATTGCAGGGAGGTAGTTCACCCCTCCACTTT
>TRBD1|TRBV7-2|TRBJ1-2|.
CASSLDRDIGGYTF
TGTGCCAGCAGCCTCGACAGGGACATAGGTGGCTACACCTTC
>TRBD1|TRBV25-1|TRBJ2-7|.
CASSARTGIEQYF
TGTGCCAGCAGTGCCCGGACAGGGATCGAGCAGTACTTC
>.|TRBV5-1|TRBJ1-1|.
CASSLGGGLIEAFF
TGCGCCAGCAGCTTGGGGGGCGGACTGATTGAAGCTTTCTTT
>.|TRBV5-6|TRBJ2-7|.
CASVRRGSYEQYF
TGTGCCAGCGTGAGGCGGGGCTCCTACGAGCAGTACTTC
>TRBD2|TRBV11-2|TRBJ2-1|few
CASSLGADGRAGNEQFF
TGTGCCAGCAGCTTAGGGGCAGACGGGAGGGCGGGCAATGAGCAGTTCTTC
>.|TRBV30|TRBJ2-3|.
CAWRSGATLSLHTQYF
TGTGCCTGGAGGTCCGGGGCGACACTGTCACTCCATACGCAGTATTTT
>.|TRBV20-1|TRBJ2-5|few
CSAEDQETQYF
TGCAGTGCCGAGGACCAAGAGACCCAGTACTTC
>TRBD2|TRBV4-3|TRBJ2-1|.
CASSHRTSGSGEQFF
TGCGCCAGCAGCCATCGTACTAGCGGGAGCGGTGAGCAGTTCTTC
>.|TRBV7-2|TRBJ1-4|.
CASSSNGLAREEKLFF
TGTGCCAGCAGCTCCAACGGACTCGCTCGGGAGGAAAAACTGTTTTTT
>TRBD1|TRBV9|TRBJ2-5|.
CASSVGETGGETQYF
TGTGCCAGCAGCGTAGGGGAGACAGGGGGGGAGACCCAGTACTTC